This TCR beta chain was captured by sequencing in a study of T cells expressing NK-cell markers. For each CDR3 protein, TCRdb gives one entry from its re-call of the 5' RACE reads, without DNA. This sample contains about 390,000 distinct CDR3 sequences. This CDR3 is 14 amino acids long. CDR1 and CDR2 (germline): MNHEY, SVGAGI. The TCR comes from a woman aged 45-65 years in good health. The chain is built from TRBV6-5 and TRBJ2-3; as DNA is missing, the TRBD1 call by TCRdb cannot be tested. Input material: blood T cells: a sorted CD56 or NKG2C T cell subset, CD4+ or CD8+ T cells, or bulk PBMC T cells (not recorded which). This CDR3 is CASRTGGSTDTQYF.